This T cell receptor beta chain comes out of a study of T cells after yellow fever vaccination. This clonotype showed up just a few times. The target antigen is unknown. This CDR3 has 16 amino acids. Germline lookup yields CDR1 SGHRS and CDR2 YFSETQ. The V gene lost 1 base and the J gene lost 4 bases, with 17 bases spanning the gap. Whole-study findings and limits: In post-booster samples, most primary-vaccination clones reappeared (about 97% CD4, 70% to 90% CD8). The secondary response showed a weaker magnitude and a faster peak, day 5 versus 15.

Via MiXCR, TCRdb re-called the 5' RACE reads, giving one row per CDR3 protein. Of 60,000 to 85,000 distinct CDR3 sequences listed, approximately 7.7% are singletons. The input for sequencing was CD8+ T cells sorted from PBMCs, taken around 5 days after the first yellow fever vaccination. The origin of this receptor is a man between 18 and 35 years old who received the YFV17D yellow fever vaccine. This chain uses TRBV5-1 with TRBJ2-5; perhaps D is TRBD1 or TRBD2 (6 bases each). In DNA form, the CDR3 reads TGCGCCAGCAGCTTGAATTGGTTACAGGGAGGAGAGACCCAGTACTTC. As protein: CASSLNWLQGGETQYF.